The entry below describes one T cell receptor (beta chain). Per the authors' pipeline: Reference gene primers were amplified, and this amplification served to estimate nucleated cell counts. Method: immunoSEQ multiplex PCR; TCRdb's copy keeps in-frame clones and lacks some. V and J calls and clone size come straight from that table; D and trimming were deduced from the DNA. The table records about 250,000 clones, about 86% of them present only once. The entry originates in a study of blood T cell repertoires in COVID-19. About the research overall: Researchers got acute and convalescent COVID-19 samples from the United States, Italy and Spain. T cells, B-cell-depleted T cells, or PBMCs supplied cDNA or gDNA.

The ends lost 2 bases at V and 5 bases at J; junction bases unmatched: 16. The CDR3 consists of 18 residues. CDR1 and CDR2 from the germline V gene are MNHEY and SVGEGT. This receptor was taken from a man older than 75 with acute or convalescent COVID-19. The source material was peripheral blood. V usage is TRBV6-2 or TRBV6-3 and J usage is TRBJ2-5; TRBD1 matches at 8 bases. CDR3 sequence reads: CASSYEQGAPWTEETQYF. The CDR3 DNA is TGTGCCAGCAGTTACGAGCAGGGGGCTCCCTGGACCGAGGAGACCCAGTACTTC.